This TCR beta chain was identified in a study of T cell responses to AZD1222 COVID-19 vaccine. General study points: Mostly white British, mostly female donors; authors suggested clonal diversity may be underestimated. Reportedly, nearly half of unique spike TCRs recognized epitopes outside B.1.351/B.1.1.7 mutations.

A note on this clone: What it binds is not known.

Germline V CDR1 and CDR2: SGHDT, YYEEEE. Between the trimmed V and J ends, which lost 3 bases and 2 bases, there was a span of 12 bases. The CDR3 consists of 14 residues. This table comes from immunoSEQ multiplex PCR, and its TCRdb copy is limited to in-frame clones, with some not included. This table holds about 170,000 clones, roughly 92% found once. V gene TRBV5-6 combines with J gene TRBJ2-7; no firm D call. This TCR was recovered from an adult in good health. Here the sequenced sample was peripheral blood, taken on day 0 of AZD1222 vaccination. CDR3 DNA: TGTGCCAGCAGCTCGCTGGTACATACCTACGAGCAGTACTTC. Amino acids: CASSSLVHTYEQYF. The variable domain in full, with the rest retrieved from reference TRBV5-6 and TRBJ2-7, is DAGVTQSPTHLIKTRGQQVTLRCSPKSGHDTVSWYQQALGQGPQFIFQYYEEEERQRGNFPDRFSGHQFPNYSSELNVNALLLGDSALYLCASSSLVHTYEQYFGPGTRLTVT.